The 8 T cell receptor beta chains listed next were all sequenced from one sample in a study of blood T cell repertoires in COVID-19. The assay was immunoSEQ multiplex PCR, and TCRdb's table has in-frame clones only and misses some. Altogether approximately 170,000 clones are present, approximately 80% being singletons, with the ten largest covering roughly 8%. The sample taken for sequencing was PBMCs or T cells enriched from blood (not recorded which). These receptors came from a woman aged 45-60 years who had recovered from COVID-19.

V is TRBV27 and J is TRBJ1-1; maybe TRBD1 (6 bases). This CDR3 has 14 residues. Germline loops: CDR1 MNHEY, CDR2 SMNVEV (reference sequence). Trimming removed 6 bases at V and 3 bases at J, with 14 bases between. In nucleotides, the CDR3 is TGTGCCAGCAGGATACGGCAGGGGTACACTGAAGCTTTCTTT. It codes for CASRIRQGYTEAFF.

The table lists this clone with a few counts. The rearrangement links TRBV4-1 to TRBJ2-2; 10 positions agree with TRBD2. Germline CDR1 reads MGHRA; CDR2 reads YSYEKL. Losses at the gene ends were 6 bases for V and 6 bases for J; bases not matched to a gene: 16. CDR3 size: 18 residues. As DNA, the CDR3 is TGCGCCAGCAGACTCCAACTAACTAGCGGGGTGAAGGCCGGGGAGCTGTTTTTT. As protein: CASRLQLTSGVKAGELFF.

DNA of the CDR3: TGTGCCAGCAAGCAGACAGAGGTGGGCACTGAAGCTTTCTTT. Translation: CASKQTEVGTEAFF. The chain employs TRBV2 and TRBJ1-1, with D possibly matching TRBD1 (5 bases). Germline V gene sequence: CDR1 SNHLY, CDR2 FYNNEI. This CDR3 has 14 amino acids. Deletions cut 7 bases from V and 4 bases from J, with 16 bases between.

The chain employs TRBV4-1 and TRBJ1-1; no firm D call. CDR3 length: 13 residues. The germline V gene encodes CDR1 MGHRA and CDR2 YSYEKL. With 1 base removed from V and 0 bases from J, the gap between germline ends came to 3 bases. This CDR3 is CASSQAVNTEAFF. In DNA form, the CDR3 reads TGCGCCAGCAGCCAAGCCGTGAACACTGAAGCTTTCTTT.

The chain has TRBV7-9 and TRBJ2-5; tentatively, D is TRBD1 (6 bases). With 8 bases removed from V and 4 bases from J, the gap between germline ends came to 17 bases. The CDR3 has 14 amino acids. The germline V gene encodes CDR1 SEHNR and CDR2 FQNEAQ (reference sequence). The CDR3 region is CASGDGGWAETQYF. The CDR3 region has the DNA TGTGCCAGCGGAGATGGGGGCTGGGCAGAGACCCAGTACTTC.

This chain uses TRBV4-3 with TRBJ1-5, with TRBD1 identical over 8 bases. The CDR3 consists of 14 residues. Trimming at V came to 1 base and at J to 4 bases, leaving 0 bases not matched to a gene. The V gene's germline CDR1 is LGHNA and CDR2 YSLEER. The CDR3, as DNA: TGCGCCAGCAGCCAAGGACAGGGGAATCAGCCCCAGCATTTT. Translated: CASSQGQGNQPQHF.

The chain uses TRBV28 and TRBJ1-2; D not resolved. CDR3 length equals 13 residues. Germline assignment: CDR1 MDHEN and CDR2 SYDVKM. V was cut by 4 bases and J by 4 bases, with 10 bases left in between. The DNA of the CDR3 is TGTGCCAGCAGTTCTGACACCCCCTATGGCTACACCTTC. This translates into CASSSDTPYGYTF.

The chain links TRBV7-8 to TRBJ2-7, with TRBD2 as a possible D gene (5 bases). CDR3 length equals 13 residues. The ends were cut back, 1 base at V and 4 bases at J, with 8 bases in the middle. The germline gives CDR1 SGHVS, CDR2 FQNEAQ. The CDR3 DNA reads as TGTGCCAGCAGCTTAGAGAGACTATACGAGCAGTACTTC. It translates to CASSLERLYEQYF.